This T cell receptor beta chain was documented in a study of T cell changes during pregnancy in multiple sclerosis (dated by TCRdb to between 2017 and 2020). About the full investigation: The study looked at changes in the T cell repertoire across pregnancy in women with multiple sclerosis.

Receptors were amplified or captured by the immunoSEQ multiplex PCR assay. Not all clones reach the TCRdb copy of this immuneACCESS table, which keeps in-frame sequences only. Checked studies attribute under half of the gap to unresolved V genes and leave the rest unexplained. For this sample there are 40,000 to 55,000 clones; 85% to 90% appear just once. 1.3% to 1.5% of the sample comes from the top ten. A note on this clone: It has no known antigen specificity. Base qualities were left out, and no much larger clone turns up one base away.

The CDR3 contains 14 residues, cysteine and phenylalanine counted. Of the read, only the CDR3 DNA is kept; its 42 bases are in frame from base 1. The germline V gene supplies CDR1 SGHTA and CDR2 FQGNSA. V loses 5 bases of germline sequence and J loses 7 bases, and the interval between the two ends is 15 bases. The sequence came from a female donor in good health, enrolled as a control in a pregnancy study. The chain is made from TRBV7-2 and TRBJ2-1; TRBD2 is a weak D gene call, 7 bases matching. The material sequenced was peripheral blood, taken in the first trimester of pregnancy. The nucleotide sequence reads TGTGCCAGCAGCCCATACAGGGAGGGGAATGAGCAGTTCTTC. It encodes CASSPYREGNEQFF.